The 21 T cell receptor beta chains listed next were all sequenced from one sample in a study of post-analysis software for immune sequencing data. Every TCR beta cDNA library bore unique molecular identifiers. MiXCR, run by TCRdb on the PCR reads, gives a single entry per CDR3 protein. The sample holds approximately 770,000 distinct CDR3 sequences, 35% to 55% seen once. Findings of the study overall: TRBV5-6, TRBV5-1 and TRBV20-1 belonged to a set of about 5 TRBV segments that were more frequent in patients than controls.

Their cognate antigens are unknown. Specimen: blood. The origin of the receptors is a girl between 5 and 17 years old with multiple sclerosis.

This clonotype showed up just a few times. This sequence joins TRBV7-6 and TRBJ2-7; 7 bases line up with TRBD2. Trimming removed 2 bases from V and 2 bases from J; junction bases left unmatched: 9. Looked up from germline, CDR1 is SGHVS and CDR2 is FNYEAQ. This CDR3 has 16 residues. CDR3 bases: TGTGCCAGCAGCTTAATCGGCGCGGGAGCACCCTACGAGCAGTACTTC. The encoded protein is CASSLIGAGAPYEQYF.

The CDR3 here is CSARQESNYGYTF. The CDR3 coding sequence is TGCAGCGCCAGACAGGAGTCGAACTATGGCTACACCTTC. The chain recombines TRBV29-1 with TRBJ1-2; tentatively, D is TRBD1 (6 bases). The CDR3 loop spans 13 amino acids. Deletions cut 7 bases from V and 2 bases from J, with 14 bases between. Germline CDR1 SQVTM, CDR2 ANQGSEA.

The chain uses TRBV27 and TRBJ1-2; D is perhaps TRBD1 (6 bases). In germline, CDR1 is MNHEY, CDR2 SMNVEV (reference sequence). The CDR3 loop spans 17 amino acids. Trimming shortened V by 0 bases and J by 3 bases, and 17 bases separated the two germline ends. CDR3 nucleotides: TGTGCCAGCAGTTTATCTCCAAGGGGGGCCCATCACTATGGCTACACCTTC. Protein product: CASSLSPRGAHHYGYTF.

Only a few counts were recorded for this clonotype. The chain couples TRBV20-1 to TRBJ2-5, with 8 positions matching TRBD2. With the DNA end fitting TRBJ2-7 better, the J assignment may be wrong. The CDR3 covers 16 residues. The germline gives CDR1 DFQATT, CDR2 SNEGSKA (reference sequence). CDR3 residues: CSARDNQAGEPHEQYF. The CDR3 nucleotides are TGCAGTGCTAGAGACAACCAAGCGGGAGAGCCTCACGAGCAGTACTTC.

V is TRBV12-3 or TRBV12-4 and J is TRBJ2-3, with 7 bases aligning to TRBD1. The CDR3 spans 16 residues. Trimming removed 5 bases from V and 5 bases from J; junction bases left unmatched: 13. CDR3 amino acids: CASSPIAGRGKDTQYF. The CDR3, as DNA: TGTGCCAGCAGTCCCATTGCGGGCAGGGGGAAAGATACGCAGTATTTT.

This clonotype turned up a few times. The CDR3 DNA is TGCGCCAGCAGCCCGGGACTAGCGGGACGAGGGGGATCCTACGAGCAGTACTTC. Its protein product is CASSPGLAGRGGSYEQYF. J is TRBJ2-7 and V is TRBV5-1, with 13 nucleotides matching TRBD2. In germline, CDR1 is SGHRS, CDR2 YFSETQ. CDR3 size: 18 residues. Trimming at V came to 4 bases and at J to 1 base, leaving 11 bases not matched to a gene. Combining the CDR3 with reference TRBV5-1 and TRBJ2-7 gives the whole variable domain KAGVTQTPRYLIKTRGQQVTLSCSPISGHRSVSWYQQTPGQGLQFLFEYFSETQRNKGNFPGRFSGRQFSNSRSEMNVSTLELGDSALYLCASSPGLAGRGGSYEQYFGPGTRLTVT.

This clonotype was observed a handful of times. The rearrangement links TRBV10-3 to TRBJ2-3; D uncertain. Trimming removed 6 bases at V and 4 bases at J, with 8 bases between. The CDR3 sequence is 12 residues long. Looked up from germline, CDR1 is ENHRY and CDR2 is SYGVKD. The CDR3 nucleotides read TGTGCCATCAGGTCCTCGGCAGATACGCAGTATTTT. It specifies CAIRSSADTQYF.

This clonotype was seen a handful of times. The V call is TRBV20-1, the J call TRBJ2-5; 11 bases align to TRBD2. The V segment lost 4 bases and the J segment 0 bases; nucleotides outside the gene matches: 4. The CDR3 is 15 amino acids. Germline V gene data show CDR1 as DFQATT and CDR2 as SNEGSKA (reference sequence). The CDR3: CSAIPGLADQETQYF. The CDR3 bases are TGCAGTGCTATTCCGGGACTAGCGGACCAAGAGACCCAGTACTTC.

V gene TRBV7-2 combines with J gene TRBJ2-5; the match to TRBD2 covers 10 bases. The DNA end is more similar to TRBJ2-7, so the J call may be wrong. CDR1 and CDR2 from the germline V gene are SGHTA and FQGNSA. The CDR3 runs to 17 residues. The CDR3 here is CASSLEGTSAKPYEQYF. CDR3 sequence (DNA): TGTGCCAGCAGCTTAGAAGGGACTAGCGCCAAGCCCTACGAGCAGTACTTC.

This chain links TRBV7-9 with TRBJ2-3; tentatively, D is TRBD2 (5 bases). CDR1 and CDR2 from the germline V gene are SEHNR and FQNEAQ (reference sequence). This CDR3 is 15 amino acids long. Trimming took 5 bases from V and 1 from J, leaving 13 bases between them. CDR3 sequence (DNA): TGTGCCAGCAGCGCACTCCTTAGCGGCACAGATACGCAGTATTTT. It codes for CASSALLSGTDTQYF.

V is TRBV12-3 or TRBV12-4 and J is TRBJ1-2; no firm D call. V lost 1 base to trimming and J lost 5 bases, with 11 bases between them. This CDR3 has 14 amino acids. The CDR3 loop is CASSLGETAYGYTF. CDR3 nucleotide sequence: TGTGCCAGCAGTTTAGGGGAGACGGCTTATGGCTACACCTTC.

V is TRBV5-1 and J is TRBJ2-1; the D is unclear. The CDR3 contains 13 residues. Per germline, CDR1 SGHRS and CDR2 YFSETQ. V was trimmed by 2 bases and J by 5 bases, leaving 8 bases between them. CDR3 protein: CASSFPRNNEQFF. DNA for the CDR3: TGCGCCAGCAGCTTCCCAAGGAACAATGAGCAGTTCTTC.

The CDR3 region has the DNA TGTGCCAGCAGCTTGTGGCGTGGCGAGACCAAAAAACTGTTTTTT. Residues: CASSLWRGETKKLFF. The rearrangement uses TRBV5-5 and TRBJ1-4; D remains ambiguous. The V end was cut by 1 base, the J end by 9 bases, with 16 bases between. There are 15 residues in the CDR3. Germline V gene lookup returns CDR1 SGHKS and CDR2 YYEKEE (reference sequence). The whole variable domain, filled in from reference TRBV5-5 and TRBJ1-4, reads DAGVTQSPTHLIKTRGQQVTLRCSPISGHKSVSWYQQVLGQGPQFIFQYYEKEERGRGNFPDRFSARQFPNYSSELNVNALLLGDSALYLCASSLWRGETKKLFFGSGTQLSVL.

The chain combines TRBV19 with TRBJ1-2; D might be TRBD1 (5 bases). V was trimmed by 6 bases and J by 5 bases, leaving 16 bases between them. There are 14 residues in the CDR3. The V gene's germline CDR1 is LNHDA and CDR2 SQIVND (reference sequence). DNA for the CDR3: TGTGCCAGTAGCGGCCCCGGGGGGACTTATGGCTACACCTTC. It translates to CASSGPGGTYGYTF.

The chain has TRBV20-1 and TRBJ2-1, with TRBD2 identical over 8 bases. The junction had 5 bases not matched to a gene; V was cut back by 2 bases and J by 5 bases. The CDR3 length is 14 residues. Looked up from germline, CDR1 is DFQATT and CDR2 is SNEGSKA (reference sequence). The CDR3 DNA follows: TGCAGTGCTAGAAGGATACTAGCGGACAATGAGCAGTTCTTC. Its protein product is CSARRILADNEQFF.

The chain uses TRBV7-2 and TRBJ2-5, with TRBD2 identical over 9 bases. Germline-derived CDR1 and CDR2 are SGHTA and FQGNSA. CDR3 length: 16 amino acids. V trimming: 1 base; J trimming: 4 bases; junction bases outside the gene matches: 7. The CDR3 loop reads CASSLVASGMGETQYF. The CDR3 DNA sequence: TGTGCCAGCAGCTTAGTCGCTAGCGGGATGGGAGAGACCCAGTACTTC.

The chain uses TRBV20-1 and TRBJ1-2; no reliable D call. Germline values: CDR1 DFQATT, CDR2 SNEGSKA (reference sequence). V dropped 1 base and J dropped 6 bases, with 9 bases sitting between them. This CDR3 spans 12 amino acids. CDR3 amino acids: CSARVPHHGYTF. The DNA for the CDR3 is TGCAGTGCTAGAGTGCCACATCATGGCTACACCTTC.

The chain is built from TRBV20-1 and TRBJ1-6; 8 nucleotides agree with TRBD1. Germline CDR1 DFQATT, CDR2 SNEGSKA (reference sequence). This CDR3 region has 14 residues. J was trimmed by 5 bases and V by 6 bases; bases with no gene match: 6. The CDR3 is CSAAGQADNSPLHF. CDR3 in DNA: TGCAGTGCCGCGGGACAGGCAGATAATTCACCCCTCCACTTT.

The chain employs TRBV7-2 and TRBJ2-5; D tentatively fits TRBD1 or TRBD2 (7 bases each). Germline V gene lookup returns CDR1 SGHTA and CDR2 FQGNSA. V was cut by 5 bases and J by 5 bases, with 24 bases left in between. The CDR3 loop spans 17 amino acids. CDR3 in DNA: TGTGCCAGCAGCCCCGACAGGGTGCGGGAGTTATGGGAGACCCAGTACTTC. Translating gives CASSPDRVRELWETQYF.

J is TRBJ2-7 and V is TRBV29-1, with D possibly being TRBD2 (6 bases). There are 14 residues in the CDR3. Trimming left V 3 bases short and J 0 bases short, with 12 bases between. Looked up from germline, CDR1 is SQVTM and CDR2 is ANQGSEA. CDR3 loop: CSVDWGDASYEQYF. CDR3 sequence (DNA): TGCAGCGTTGATTGGGGGGACGCCTCCTACGAGCAGTACTTC.

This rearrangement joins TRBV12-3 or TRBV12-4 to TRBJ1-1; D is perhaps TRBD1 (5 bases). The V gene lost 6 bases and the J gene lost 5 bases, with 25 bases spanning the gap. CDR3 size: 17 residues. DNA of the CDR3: TGTGCCAGCAGCCGACTCGAAGCCGGGGGGAGAGGTACTGAAGCTTTCTTT. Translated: CASSRLEAGGRGTEAFF.